These 11 T cell receptor beta chains were sequenced from one sample in a study of OX40 agonist ivuxolimab in advanced cancers. Method: immunoSEQ multiplex PCR; TCRdb's copy keeps in-frame clones and lacks some. The table records tens of thousands of clones, roughly 92% of them present only once. Sequencing used CD4+ or CD8+ T cells sorted from blood, obtained in a trial of the OX40 agonist ivuxolimab. Receptor source: an adult with an advanced solid tumor such as melanoma, head and neck, liver or kidney cancer.

The V and J genes are TRBV27 and TRBJ2-7, with a possible D match to TRBD2 (6 bases). V was trimmed by 6 bases and J by 3 bases, leaving 18 bases between them. CDR3 length: 15 residues. Germline lookup yields CDR1 MNHEY and CDR2 SMNVEV (reference sequence). The CDR3 DNA sequence: TGTGCCAGCAGCCGAACCGGAGGGAATTACTACGAGCAGTACTTC. This encodes CASSRTGGNYYEQYF.

J is TRBJ2-7 and V is TRBV10-2; no clear D. The V end lost 0 bases, the J end lost 9 bases, and 12 bases lay between the germline ends. Germline assignment: CDR1 WSHSY and CDR2 SAAADI. This CDR3 has 13 amino acids. CDR3 amino acids: CASSESQSLAQYF. In DNA, the CDR3 is TGCGCCAGCAGTGAGTCGCAATCCCTGGCGCAGTACTTC.

The CDR3 spells CASSLEPGTDTQYF. CDR3 bases: TGTGCCAGCAGCTTGGAGCCAGGAACAGATACGCAGTATTTT. The chain couples TRBV5-6 to TRBJ2-3; no clear D. The V end lost 0 bases, the J end lost 3 bases, and 8 bases lay between the germline ends. CDR1 is SGHDT, CDR2 YYEEEE, per germline. The CDR3 totals 14 residues. Together with reference TRBV5-6 and TRBJ2-3, the CDR3 gives the full variable domain: DAGVTQSPTHLIKTRGQQVTLRCSPKSGHDTVSWYQQALGQGPQFIFQYYEEEERQRGNFPDRFSGHQFPNYSSELNVNALLLGDSALYLCASSLEPGTDTQYFGPGTRLTVL.

The V call is TRBV4-1, the J call TRBJ1-6; D is perhaps TRBD1 (5 bases). V was trimmed by 1 base and J by 14 bases, leaving 30 bases between them. The CDR3 has 19 residues. The V gene's germline CDR1 is MGHRA and CDR2 YSYEKL. The CDR3 DNA reads as TGCGCCAGCAGCCAAGTACCTTTTAAGGGGAGTCCCCAAGATTCGGCCCTCCACTTT. This sequence encodes CASSQVPFKGSPQDSALHF.

The DNA for the CDR3 is TGTGCCAGCAGTGAGGGCAGATATAATTCACCCCTCCACTTT. Its translation is CASSEGRYNSPLHF. This chain links TRBV6-1 with TRBJ1-6; D remains ambiguous. Per germline, CDR1 MNHNS and CDR2 SASEGT. CDR3 length equals 14 residues. With 3 bases removed from V and 4 bases from J, the gap between germline ends came to 7 bases.

V usage is TRBV10-1 and J usage is TRBJ2-1, with TRBD2 matching over 8 bases. This CDR3 has 14 amino acids. CDR1 is WNHNN, CDR2 SYGVQD, per germline (reference sequence). V dropped 4 bases and J dropped 5; count of bases not matched to a gene: 4. DNA for the CDR3: TGCGCCAGCAGTGGCGGCGGGGGGAACAATGAGCAGTTCTTC. Amino acid sequence: CASSGGGGNNEQFF.

The V call is TRBV5-1, the J call TRBJ1-2; 10 bases are shared with TRBD1. CDR3 length equals 18 residues. V lost 3 bases and J lost 4; bases outside the gene matches: 15. CDR1 SGHRS and CDR2 YFSETQ come from the germline V gene. CDR3 bases: TGCGCCAGCAGCTCAATGGGACAGGGGCGGCCGCTTTTCTATGGCTACACCTTC. The encoded protein is CASSSMGQGRPLFYGYTF.

This clone has just one count. The chain couples TRBV5-6 to TRBJ2-5, with TRBD2 matching 9 bases. Germline V lookup: CDR1 SGHDT, CDR2 YYEEEE. The ends lost 2 bases at V and 5 bases at J; junction bases unmatched: 7. The CDR3 runs to 15 residues. The CDR3 protein is CASSFAGGPGETQYF. DNA of the CDR3: TGTGCCAGCAGCTTTGCGGGGGGGCCAGGGGAGACCCAGTACTTC.

V gene TRBV19 combines with J gene TRBJ1-2; no firm D call. Germline V gives CDR1 LNHDA, CDR2 SQIVND (reference sequence). The germline V and J ends were trimmed by 7 bases and 2 bases, with 8 bases remaining between them. This CDR3 is built from 12 residues. The CDR3 region has the DNA TGTGCCAGTACAACTGAGAACTATGGCTACACCTTC. As protein: CASTTENYGYTF.

The chain employs TRBV20-1 and TRBJ2-3; no clear D. Germline CDR1 reads DFQATT; CDR2 reads SNEGSKA (reference sequence). The CDR3 is 10 residues long. Trimming stripped 5 bases from V and 6 bases from J, with 6 bases between. DNA of the CDR3: TGCAGTGCTGGCCTCGATACGCAGTATTTT. Translating gives CSAGLDTQYF.

V is TRBV7-2 and J is TRBJ2-7, with 8 positions matching TRBD2. The germline CDR1 and CDR2 sequences are SGHTA and FQGNSA. The CDR3 extends over 15 amino acids. The V and J ends lost 3 bases and 0 bases, in that order; junction bases with no gene match: 4. The CDR3 is CASSFLAGGSYEQYF. The CDR3 DNA follows: TGTGCCAGCAGCTTCCTGGCGGGGGGCTCCTACGAGCAGTACTTC.